These 32 T cell receptor beta chains were sequenced from one sample in a study of control samples from healthy donors and cancer patients. The assay was immunoSEQ multiplex PCR, and TCRdb's table has in-frame clones only and misses some. The sample holds about 120,000 clones, approximately 90% seen once. The sample consisted of blood. These receptors were taken from a man aged 40-55 years in good health.

The chain carries TRBV4-2 and TRBJ1-5; the match to TRBD1 covers 10 bases. CDR3 length: 15 residues. Germline V gene data show CDR1 as LGHNA and CDR2 as YNFKEQ. The V segment lost 4 bases and the J segment 6 bases; nucleotides outside the gene matches: 6. The CDR3 sequence is CASSRDRGGVQPQHF. The CDR3 nucleotides are TGTGCCAGCAGCCGGGACAGGGGTGGAGTTCAGCCCCAGCATTTT.

The chain couples TRBV5-1 to TRBJ1-1; no clear D gene. This CDR3 spans 14 amino acids. V shed 0 bases and J shed 1 base, with 7 bases lying between them. Germline V gene data show CDR1 as SGHRS and CDR2 as YFSETQ. CDR3 sequence reads: CASSLDGENTEAFF. In nucleotides, the CDR3 is TGCGCCAGCAGCTTGGACGGGGAGAACACTGAAGCTTTCTTT.

This clone turned up a few times. The chain combines TRBV10-1 with TRBJ2-3; D gene uncertain. Trimming removed 1 base at V and 2 bases at J, with 7 bases between. The CDR3 covers 14 residues. The germline CDR1 and CDR2 sequences are WNHNN and SYGVQD (reference sequence). CDR3 in DNA: TGCGCCAGCAGTGAGTTTCTAGTCACAGATACGCAGTATTTT. It yields the protein CASSEFLVTDTQYF.

V gene TRBV2 combines with J gene TRBJ1-2; no reliable D call. V was pared by 2 bases and J by 4 bases, with 5 bases between. CDR1 is SNHLY and CDR2 is FYNNEI in the germline V gene. The CDR3 runs to 12 residues. The CDR3 is CASSERFYGYTF. The CDR3 region has the DNA TGTGCCAGCAGTGAACGCTTCTATGGCTACACCTTC.

The rearrangement uses TRBV24-1 and TRBJ1-2; D remains ambiguous. Germline values: CDR1 KGHDR, CDR2 SFDVKD. Trimming shortened V by 7 bases and J by 4 bases, and 15 bases separated the two germline ends. The CDR3 spans 14 residues. This chain's CDR3 is CATSPGTPGYGYTF. In nucleotides, the CDR3 is TGTGCCACCAGCCCAGGTACACCTGGCTATGGCTACACCTTC.

The chain recombines TRBV14 with TRBJ1-2; D gene uncertain. There are 13 residues in the CDR3. Germline V gene data show CDR1 as SGHDN and CDR2 as FVKESK. V shed 4 bases and J shed 4 bases, with 10 bases lying between them. CDR3 loop: CASSPGRAYGYTF. The CDR3 region has the DNA TGTGCCAGCAGCCCCGGGAGGGCCTATGGCTACACCTTC.

This rearrangement joins TRBV2 to TRBJ1-1; 8 nucleotides agree with TRBD1. The germline gives CDR1 SNHLY, CDR2 FYNNEI. This CDR3 spans 14 amino acids. The V gene end was trimmed by 5 bases and the J gene end by 1 base; junction bases not matched to a gene: 3. For the CDR3, the DNA is TGTGCCAGCAGTCGGGACAGGTGGAACACTGAAGCTTTCTTT. Residues: CASSRDRWNTEAFF.

This clone was recorded only once. The rearrangement uses TRBV2 and TRBJ1-5; TRBD1 might be the D (5 bases). The CDR3 runs 15 residues. Germline CDR1 and CDR2: SNHLY and FYNNEI. V shed 9 bases and J shed 0 bases, with 15 bases lying between them. CDR3 sequence: CASLWDRYSNQPQHF. The CDR3 region has the DNA TGTGCCAGTCTCTGGGACCGATATAGCAATCAGCCCCAGCATTTT.

The V gene is TRBV25-1, the J gene TRBJ2-1; tentatively, D is TRBD1 or TRBD2 (5 bases each). The germline gives CDR1 MGHDK, CDR2 SYGVNS. Trimming removed 4 bases at V and 5 bases at J, with 18 bases between. There are 16 residues in the CDR3. CDR3 sequence: CASSASGTSAHNEQFF. The CDR3 DNA follows: TGTGCCAGCAGTGCATCCGGGACCTCGGCCCACAATGAGCAGTTCTTC.

This chain joins TRBV5-8 and TRBJ2-5; 12 bases are a match to TRBD2. Germline CDR1 reads SGHTS; CDR2 reads YDEGEE. The CDR3 is made up of 16 amino acids. V was pared by 4 bases and J by 4 bases, with 8 bases of the junction left unmatched. CDR3 sequence reads: CASSKRLAGEGETQYF. The CDR3 DNA follows: TGTGCCAGCAGCAAAAGACTAGCGGGGGAGGGAGAGACCCAGTACTTC.

The chain combines TRBV12-3 or TRBV12-4 with TRBJ1-1; D unresolved. Trimming shortened V by 6 bases and J by 8 bases, and 10 bases separated the two germline ends. The CDR3 runs 11 residues. The CDR3: CASRWSREAFF. The CDR3 region has the DNA TGTGCCAGCAGGTGGAGCAGGGAAGCTTTCTTT.

This clone came up once. V is TRBV29-1 and J is TRBJ2-6; D unclear. V lost 6 bases, J lost 0 bases, and 15 bases lay in between. Germline-derived CDR1 and CDR2 are SQVTM and ANQGSEA. This CDR3 has 16 amino acids. CDR3 nucleotide sequence: TGCAGCGTCGCGACTGACGTTAACTCTGGGGCCAACGTCCTGACTTTC. Its protein product is CSVATDVNSGANVLTF.

In this sample, this clone turned up a few times. The genes are TRBV9 and TRBJ1-1, with a possible D match to TRBD1 (6 bases). Per germline, CDR1 SGDLS and CDR2 YYNGEE. The CDR3 length is 15 residues. V lost 0 bases, J lost 4 bases, and 13 bases lay in between. The CDR3 is CASSVAPTGTTEAFF. CDR3 DNA sequence: TGTGCCAGCAGCGTAGCCCCCACAGGGACCACTGAAGCTTTCTTT. The full variable domain, completed using reference TRBV9 and TRBJ1-1, is DSGVTQTPKHLITATGQRVTLRCSPRSGDLSVYWYQQSLDQGLQFLIQYYNGEERAKGNILERFSAQQFPDLHSELNLSSLELGDSALYFCASSVAPTGTTEAFFGQGTRLTVV.

The count of this clone is one. This rearrangement joins TRBV13 to TRBJ2-6; D gene uncertain. The CDR3 has 14 amino acids. CDR1 is PRHDT and CDR2 is FYEKMQ in the germline V gene (reference sequence). The germline V and J ends were trimmed by 0 bases and 4 bases, with 4 bases remaining between them. The CDR3 protein is CASSLGTGANVLTF. DNA of the CDR3: TGTGCCAGCAGCTTAGGGACGGGGGCCAACGTCCTGACTTTC.

DNA of the CDR3: TGTGCCAGCAGCTTACGAGGGGGGCTGGGCGGGGCCAACGTCCTGACTTTC. The encoded protein is CASSLRGGLGGANVLTF. This chain links TRBV7-8 with TRBJ2-6, with D perhaps assigned TRBD1 or TRBD2 (6 bases each). The ends were cut back, 2 bases at V and 4 bases at J, with 15 bases in the middle. The length of the CDR3 is 17 residues. Germline V CDR1 and CDR2: SGHVS, FQNEAQ.

The chain recombines TRBV19 with TRBJ2-3; TRBD2 aligns across 9 bases. The length of the CDR3 is 13 residues. In germline, CDR1 is LNHDA, CDR2 SQIVND (reference sequence). The J segment lost 5 bases and the V segment lost 5 bases, leaving 2 bases of the junction unmatched. DNA for the CDR3: TGTGCCAGTAGTCGGCGGGGGGGAGATACGCAGTATTTT. As protein: CASSRRGGDTQYF.

The CDR3 nucleotides read TGTGCCAGCAGCAAAGGGGGGGGCCTTCCCAATGAGCAGTTCTTC. This sequence encodes CASSKGGGLPNEQFF. The chain employs TRBV21-1 and TRBJ2-1; the D segment call TRBD2 is taken from the table without a DNA check. TRBV21-1 is termed a pseudogene. This CDR3 region has 15 residues.

The V call is TRBV29-1, the J call TRBJ2-7; TRBD1 is a possible D gene (6 bases). Trimming removed 3 bases from V and 5 bases from J, with 11 bases in between. Germline CDR1 SQVTM, CDR2 ANQGSEA. This CDR3 has 12 amino acids. The CDR3 nucleotides read TGCAGCGTTGATACAGGGATCCACGAGCAGTACTTC. Translation: CSVDTGIHEQYF.

The chain is built from TRBV4-1 and TRBJ1-2; 9 positions match TRBD1. This CDR3 has 16 amino acids. Per the germline V gene, CDR1 is MGHRA and CDR2 is YSYEKL. V shed 4 bases, J shed 7 bases, and the junction held 13 bases outside the gene matches. DNA for the CDR3: TGCGCCAGCAGCCTCGCCGGGACAGGGATTACTCGTGGCTACACCTTC. Its translation is CASSLAGTGITRGYTF.

J is TRBJ1-2 and V is TRBV7-2; 7 bases map to TRBD1. This CDR3 has 14 residues. Germline-derived CDR1 and CDR2 are SGHTA and FQGNSA. V was pared by 0 bases and J by 8 bases, with 6 bases of the junction left unmatched. The CDR3 nucleotides read TGTGCCAGCAGCTTAGCCGGGACAGAGAAGGGCTACACCTTC. This translates into CASSLAGTEKGYTF.

The chain recombines TRBV27 with TRBJ1-3; D not certain. CDR1 is MNHEY and CDR2 is SMNVEV in the germline V gene (reference sequence). Deletions cut 6 bases from V and 1 base from J, with 7 bases between. The CDR3 consists of 13 residues. CDR3 in DNA: TGTGCCAGCAGACCACTATCTGGAAACACCATATATTTT. This gives the protein CASRPLSGNTIYF.

V usage is TRBV6-1 and J usage is TRBJ1-5, with D unresolved. V gave up 2 bases and J gave up 0 bases, with 8 bases separating them. The CDR3 extends over 15 amino acids. From germline, CDR1 is MNHNS and CDR2 SASEGT. The CDR3 sequence: CASSEWLYSNQPQHF. CDR3 nucleotides: TGTGCCAGCAGTGAATGGCTTTATAGCAATCAGCCCCAGCATTTT.

V gene TRBV25-1 combines with J gene TRBJ1-1; D is unclear. Germline lookup yields CDR1 MGHDK and CDR2 SYGVNS. This CDR3 has 14 residues. The V end lost 1 base, the J end lost 1 base, and 7 bases lay between the germline ends. The CDR3 here is CASSEFGKNTEAFF. Written as DNA, the CDR3 is TGTGCCAGCAGTGAATTTGGCAAGAACACTGAAGCTTTCTTT. Drawing the rest from reference TRBV25-1 and TRBJ1-1, the complete variable domain is EADIYQTPRYLVIGTGKKITLECSQTMGHDKMYWYQQDPGMELHLIHYSYGVNSTEKGDLSSESTVSRIRTEHFPLTLESARPSHTSQYLCASSEFGKNTEAFFGQGTRLTVV.

This clone appeared a single time. V is TRBV28 and J is TRBJ1-3; tentative D call: TRBD1 (5 bases). CDR1 is MDHEN and CDR2 is SYDVKM in the germline V gene. The CDR3 sequence is 12 residues long. Trimming pared 9 bases from V and 2 bases from J, leaving 8 bases between. The CDR3 nucleotides read TGTGCCAGTCGGGACCCTGGAAACACCATATATTTT. Translation: CASRDPGNTIYF. Drawing the rest from reference TRBV28 and TRBJ1-3, the complete variable domain is DVKVTQSSRYLVKRTGEKVFLECVQDMDHENMFWYRQDPGLGLRLIYFSYDVKMKEKGDIPEGYSVSREKKERFSLILESASTNQTSMYLCASRDPGNTIYFGEGSWLTVV.

This clone has only a few counts. The J gene is TRBJ2-2, the V gene TRBV27, with D maybe TRBD1 (6 bases). CDR1 and CDR2 (germline): MNHEY, SMNVEV (reference sequence). With 2 bases removed from V and 2 bases from J, the gap between germline ends came to 9 bases. The CDR3 has 15 amino acids. CDR3 sequence: CASSLRDTNTGELFF. The CDR3 nucleotides are TGTGCCAGCAGTTTAAGGGACACTAACACCGGGGAGCTGTTTTTT.

The chain uses TRBV6-6 and TRBJ1-6, with D possibly being TRBD1 (5 bases). The V end was cut by 5 bases, the J end by 10 bases, with 15 bases between. This CDR3 comprises 14 residues. Looked up from germline, CDR1 is MNHNY and CDR2 is SVGAGI (reference sequence). DNA for the CDR3: TGTGCCAGCAGTAGCGTCGGGGGGGAATCACCCCTCCACTTT. Its translation is CASSSVGGESPLHF.

The chain couples TRBV12-5 to TRBJ1-5, with a weak D call TRBD1 (5 bases). Germline CDR1 reads LGHNT; CDR2 reads FRNRAP. Trimming took 6 bases from V and 6 from J, leaving 9 bases between them. The length of the CDR3 is 12 residues. The CDR3 is CASGPDSQPQHF. CDR3 sequence (DNA): TGTGCTAGTGGGCCTGACAGTCAGCCCCAGCATTTT.

This sequence joins TRBV19 and TRBJ1-6; perhaps TRBD1 as D (6 bases). The germline V gene encodes CDR1 LNHDA and CDR2 SQIVND (reference sequence). V was trimmed by 8 bases and J by 10 bases, leaving 15 bases between them. This CDR3 spans 13 amino acids. CDR3 residues: CASSDRIKSPLHF. DNA of the CDR3: TGTGCCAGTTCCGACAGGATAAAGTCACCCCTCCACTTT.

The gene calls are TRBV5-4 and TRBJ2-3; TRBD2 matches at 10 bases. The V and J ends lost 1 base and 0 bases, in that order; junction bases with no gene match: 11. CDR3 length equals 19 residues. Germline V gene lookup returns CDR1 SGHNT and CDR2 YYREEE (reference sequence). The CDR3 region is CASSLLILAGGTSTDTQYF. CDR3 nucleotides: TGTGCCAGCAGCTTGTTGATTTTAGCGGGGGGCACTAGCACAGATACGCAGTATTTT.

The V gene is TRBV18, the J gene TRBJ1-6; a weak D match, TRBD1 (5 bases). CDR1 and CDR2 (germline): KGHSH, LQKENI. V lost 0 bases to trimming and J lost 6 bases, with 9 bases between them. There are 15 residues in the CDR3. The DNA of the CDR3 is TGTGCCAGCTCACCACCGGGGGGGGGTAATTCACCCCTCCACTTT. This gives the protein CASSPPGGGNSPLHF.

Concerning this clone: Other DNA sequences within the sample encode an identical CDR3. The CDR3 region has the DNA TGCAGTGCTAGTTACAGACCCACAGATACGCAGTATTTT. Its protein is CSASYRPTDTQYF. V and J are TRBV20-1 and TRBJ2-3, with D unresolved. V lost 3 bases and J lost 2, with 9 bases in between. The germline V gene has CDR1 DFQATT and CDR2 SNEGSKA (reference sequence). This CDR3 is 13 amino acids long.

CDR3 loop: CASSAQGGVNGYTF. In nucleotides, the CDR3 is TGTGCCAGCAGCGCACAGGGAGGGGTCAATGGCTACACCTTC. The rearrangement links TRBV9 to TRBJ1-2, with D perhaps matching TRBD1 (6 bases). Germline V lookup: CDR1 SGDLS, CDR2 YYNGEE. The V and J ends lost 3 bases and 6 bases respectively, with 15 bases between them. CDR3 length equals 14 residues.